This TCR beta chain was identified during a study of OX40 agonist ivuxolimab in advanced cancers. Study in general: An agonistic anti-OX40 (CD134) antibody, ivuxolimab, was used to treat the patients.

Data came from immunoSEQ multiplex PCR; TCRdb stores just in-frame clones and leaves some out. The sample comprises fewer than 70,000 clones, roughly nine tenths of which are singletons, and around 2.7% rests with the top ten. Looked up from germline, CDR1 is SGHTA and CDR2 is FQGNSA. This CDR3 contains 17 residues. V shed 1 base and J 4 bases; nucleotides not matched to a gene: 8. This clonotype was sampled from an adult with an advanced solid tumor such as melanoma, head and neck, liver or kidney cancer. The sequences come from CD4+ or CD8+ T cells sorted from blood, collected in a trial of the OX40 agonist ivuxolimab. The V call is TRBV7-2, the J call TRBJ2-7, with 12 bases aligning to TRBD2. CDR3 region: CASSLVLAGGTFYEQYF. The CDR3 nucleotides are TGTGCCAGCAGCTTAGTTCTAGCGGGGGGGACCTTTTACGAGCAGTACTTC.